The clone carrying this T cell receptor (beta chain) was seen many times. MiXCR, applied by TCRdb to the 5' RACE reads, yields one record per CDR3 protein. This table holds 170,000 or so distinct CDR3 sequences, approximately 9.7% found once. The sample originates from a study of T cells after yellow fever vaccination. CDR1 LGHNA and CDR2 YNFKEQ come from the germline V gene. With 5 bases clipped from V and 0 bases from J, the junction kept 4 bases outside the gene matches. This CDR3 has 15 residues. The sequence derives from a young man who received the YFV17D yellow fever vaccine. Material: CD8+ T cells sorted from PBMCs, obtained 45 days after the yellow fever booster vaccination. The chain couples TRBV4-2 to TRBJ2-1; TRBD1 matches 7 bases. The CDR3 reads CASSEGQSSYNEQFF. CDR3 in DNA: TGTGCCAGCAGCGAGGGACAGAGCTCCTACAATGAGCAGTTCTTC.